A single sample is the source of the 21 T cell receptor beta chains below, sequenced in a study of a mutant IDH1 vaccine in newly diagnosed glioma. Time point specified: week 23, last vaccination. Topical imiquimod accompanied each vaccine dose, which consisted of 300 ug of mutant IDH1 20-mer peptide. Method: immunoSEQ multiplex PCR; TCRdb's copy keeps in-frame clones and lacks some. The sample holds approximately 60,000 clones; approximately 84% are singletons and the top ten take about 4.1%. The antigens for these receptors are not known. The sample in question was PBMCs, obtained from a glioma patient whose treatment included an IDH1 peptide vaccine. These receptors came from a man aged 25 to 40 with glioma.

A few counts support this clone. The chain links TRBV6-1 to TRBJ1-5; no reliable D call. V was trimmed by 7 bases and J by 7 bases, leaving 14 bases between them. Germline V CDR1 and CDR2: MNHNS, SASEGT. The CDR3 contains 13 residues. CDR3 nucleotide sequence: TGTGCCAGCACCGAGGGTGGTTGGCAGCCCCAGCATTTT. Amino acids: CASTEGGWQPQHF.

The chain couples TRBV9 to TRBJ2-1; 10 positions agree with TRBD2. CDR3 size: 16 residues. Germline V gene sequence: CDR1 SGDLS, CDR2 YYNGEE. The V gene end was trimmed by 0 bases and the J gene end by 5 bases; junction bases not matched to a gene: 5. CDR3 coding DNA: TGTGCCAGCAGCGTAGCTTTCGGACTAGCGGACAATGAGCAGTTCTTC. Encoded protein: CASSVAFGLADNEQFF.

The gene calls are TRBV5-4 and TRBJ1-1; 7 nucleotides line up with TRBD1. The CDR3 covers 15 residues. CDR1 SGHNT and CDR2 YYREEE come from the germline V gene (reference sequence). The V segment lost 3 bases and the J segment 0 bases; nucleotides outside the gene matches: 5. The CDR3 reads CASSSPDRLNTEAFF. For the CDR3, the DNA is TGTGCCAGCAGCTCCCCGGACAGGTTGAACACTGAAGCTTTCTTT.

CDR3 in DNA: TGTGCCAGCTCACCGGCGCAGTCTAACTACGAGCAGTACTTC. Translated, it gives CASSPAQSNYEQYF. The V gene is TRBV18, the J gene TRBJ2-7; unclear D gene. CDR1 and CDR2 from the germline V gene are KGHSH and LQKENI. The CDR3 has 14 residues. Deletions cut 3 bases from V and 3 bases from J, with 12 bases between.

V usage is TRBV4-2 and J usage is TRBJ1-4; D perhaps matches TRBD1 (6 bases). Per the germline V gene, CDR1 is LGHNA and CDR2 is YNFKEQ. The CDR3 extends over 15 amino acids. The V gene lost 1 base and the J gene lost 2 bases, with 8 bases spanning the gap. The CDR3 DNA is TGTGCCAGCAGCCAAGGGGACACGACTAATGAAAAACTGTTTTTT. Its protein is CASSQGDTTNEKLFF.

This rearrangement joins TRBV6-1 to TRBJ1-3; no clear D. The germline V gene encodes CDR1 MNHNS and CDR2 SASEGT. Trimming pared 6 bases from V and 0 bases from J, leaving 12 bases between. The length of the CDR3 is 15 residues. This chain's CDR3 is CASRRLGISGNTIYF. DNA for the CDR3: TGTGCCAGCAGACGACTGGGGATCTCTGGAAACACCATATATTTT.

The chain couples TRBV14 to TRBJ1-6, with a possible D match to TRBD1 (6 bases). V was cut by 3 bases and J by 15 bases, with 21 bases left in between. Germline CDR1 and CDR2: SGHDN and FVKESK. The CDR3 spans 15 residues. CDR3 nucleotides: TGTGCCAGCAGCCAGTCGCAAAACAGGGTGAACGACCTCCACTTT. It specifies CASSQSQNRVNDLHF.

This clone showed up just a few times. The rearrangement links TRBV28 to TRBJ2-2; D might be TRBD2 (5 bases). Germline CDR1 and CDR2: MDHEN and SYDVKM. There are 15 residues in the CDR3. The V and J ends lost 8 bases and 4 bases respectively, with 17 bases between them. In nucleotides, the CDR3 is TGTGCCAGCTTGTACCGGGGTTCTGGCACCGGGGAGCTGTTTTTT. It specifies CASLYRGSGTGELFF.

The rearrangement links TRBV19 to TRBJ1-3; 8 bases fit TRBD1. CDR3 length equals 16 residues. The trim removed 6 bases at V and 3 bases at J, leaving 10 bases unmatched. From germline, CDR1 is LNHDA and CDR2 SQIVND (reference sequence). Here the CDR3 reads CASSYDRGVLGNTIYF. The CDR3 region has the DNA TGTGCCAGTAGCTACGACAGGGGCGTACTTGGAAACACCATATATTTT.

V is TRBV11-2 and J is TRBJ1-1; a weak D match, TRBD1 (6 bases). V shed 4 bases and J shed 1 base, with 10 bases lying between them. The CDR3 contains 14 residues. From germline, CDR1 is SGHAT and CDR2 FQNNGV. The CDR3 bases are TGTGCCAGCAGCTCACGGACAGCGAACACTGAAGCTTTCTTT. This gives the protein CASSSRTANTEAFF.

The chain uses TRBV4-1 and TRBJ2-5; 7 bases fit TRBD1. The DNA end favors TRBJ2-7, so the J call may be wrong. Germline lookup yields CDR1 MGHRA and CDR2 YSYEKL. The CDR3 totals 17 residues. The CDR3 sequence: CASSQDFRTGSSYEQYF. The CDR3 DNA sequence: TGCGCCAGCAGCCAAGATTTCCGGACAGGAAGCTCCTACGAGCAGTACTTC.

The V gene is TRBV6-1, the J gene TRBJ2-7; D ambiguous. This CDR3 spans 17 amino acids. V lost 2 bases, J lost 9 bases, and 26 bases lay in between. From germline, CDR1 is MNHNS and CDR2 SASEGT. The CDR3 DNA sequence: TGTGCCAGCAGTGAAAACTTTGCAGGAGCCTACTACGACGTGCAGTACTTC. Protein product: CASSENFAGAYYDVQYF.

The gene calls are TRBV18 and TRBJ1-6; D unresolved. The germline V gene encodes CDR1 KGHSH and CDR2 LQKENI. CDR3 length: 11 residues. V lost 2 bases to trimming and J lost 10 bases, with 3 bases between them. The CDR3 protein is CASSPGSPLHF. CDR3 bases: TGTGCCAGCTCACCAGGCTCACCCCTCCACTTT.

This rearrangement joins TRBV28 to TRBJ1-5; D is perhaps TRBD1 (5 bases). Per germline, CDR1 MDHEN and CDR2 SYDVKM. The CDR3 loop spans 16 amino acids. V lost 2 bases and J lost 4, with 15 bases in between. CDR3 in amino acids: CASSLTGTLGNQPQHF. CDR3 nucleotide sequence: TGTGCCAGCAGTTTAACCGGGACCCTCGGAAATCAGCCCCAGCATTTT.

V gene TRBV5-1 combines with J gene TRBJ1-1, with TRBD1 identical over 8 bases. With 3 bases clipped from V and 1 base from J, the junction kept 2 bases outside the gene matches. The length of the CDR3 is 14 residues. Germline V CDR1 and CDR2: SGHRS, YFSETQ. In DNA, the CDR3 is TGCGCCAGCAGCTCGGGGACAGGGAACACTGAAGCTTTCTTT. Its translation: CASSSGTGNTEAFF.

J is TRBJ1-4 and V is TRBV27; weak D call: TRBD1 (5 bases). Germline V gives CDR1 MNHEY, CDR2 SMNVEV (reference sequence). CDR3 length equals 20 residues. Deletions cut 1 base from V and 0 bases from J, with 21 bases between. The CDR3 DNA sequence: TGTGCCAGCAGTTTATTCGGGTTGTCGGTGGGGGAGGCAACTAATGAAAAACTGTTTTTT. Protein product: CASSLFGLSVGEATNEKLFF. The entire variable domain, with the rest obtained from reference TRBV27 and TRBJ1-4, is as follows: EAQVTQNPRYLITVTGKKLTVTCSQNMNHEYMSWYRQDPGLGLRQIYYSMNVEVTDKGDVPEGYKVSRKEKRNFPLILESPSPNQTSLYFCASSLFGLSVGEATNEKLFFGSGTQLSVL.

This sequence joins TRBV14 and TRBJ2-4; possible D gene TRBD1, 6 bases. The CDR3 extends over 16 amino acids. CDR1 SGHDN and CDR2 FVKESK come from the germline V gene. V gave up 5 bases and J gave up 4 bases, with 18 bases separating them. The CDR3 region has the DNA TGTGCCAGCAGCTCGACCCTCAGGGGACAAAAAAACATTCAGTACTTC. Residues: CASSSTLRGQKNIQYF.

This rearrangement joins TRBV19 to TRBJ2-1; D is unresolved. This CDR3 has 16 residues. V was clipped by 6 bases and J by 4 bases, with 19 bases between them. Per germline, CDR1 LNHDA and CDR2 SQIVND (reference sequence). CDR3: CASSQDTTHPYNEQFF. CDR3 DNA sequence: TGTGCCAGTAGCCAGGATACCACCCACCCTTACAATGAGCAGTTCTTC.

The chain has TRBV5-6 and TRBJ2-5, with D tentatively TRBD2 (5 bases). Deletions cut 4 bases from V and 5 bases from J, with 15 bases between. The CDR3 spans 14 residues. Germline V lookup: CDR1 SGHDT, CDR2 YYEEEE. The CDR3 loop reads CASSPEGRSETQYF. The CDR3 DNA is TGTGCCAGCAGCCCCGAGGGTCGCTCCGAGACCCAGTACTTC.

This chain connects TRBV7-2 to TRBJ2-1; no firm D call. The CDR3 contains 17 residues. Trimming removed 0 bases from V and 2 bases from J, with 14 bases in between. Per the germline V gene, CDR1 is SGHTA and CDR2 is FQGNSA. The CDR3 reads CASSLAPRAQPYNEQFF. CDR3 nucleotides: TGTGCCAGCAGCTTAGCGCCTCGGGCCCAACCCTACAATGAGCAGTTCTTC.

The chain combines TRBV4-1 with TRBJ1-5; 8 nucleotides line up with TRBD1. Germline CDR1 MGHRA, CDR2 YSYEKL. Trimming at V came to 0 bases and at J to 6 bases, leaving 16 bases not matched to a gene. The CDR3 is 19 residues long. CDR3 protein: CASSQEGGRGLEPGQPQHF. Here the CDR3 DNA reads TGCGCCAGCAGCCAAGAAGGGGGCAGGGGGCTCGAACCCGGTCAGCCCCAGCATTTT.